What follows are 25 T cell receptor beta chains derived from one specimen sequenced in a study of response to subunit inactivated influenza vaccine. TCRdb itself ran the RT-PCR reads through MiXCR, one entry per CDR3 protein. This table holds fewer than 650,000 distinct CDR3 sequences, 13% found once. The input for sequencing was PBMCs from blood, taken roughly 6 weeks after vaccination. The source is a man aged 45-65 years who received an inactivated influenza vaccine.

This clonotype was seen ten or more times. The chain links TRBV7-9 to TRBJ1-5; TRBD1 matches 9 bases. V lost 5 bases and J lost 7; bases outside the gene matches: 6. CDR1 and CDR2 from the germline V gene are SEHNR and FQNEAQ (reference sequence). The CDR3 covers 14 residues. CDR3: CASSMGQGVQPQHF. The CDR3 DNA is TGTGCCAGCAGCATGGGACAGGGTGTACAGCCCCAGCATTTT.

This clonotype was counted many times. This sequence joins TRBV7-2 and TRBJ2-7; TRBD2 matches at 7 bases. CDR1 and CDR2 from the germline V gene are SGHTA and FQGNSA. The CDR3 totals 14 residues. The ends lost 9 bases at V and 3 bases at J; junction bases unmatched: 11. The CDR3 region has the DNA TGTGCCAGTCAATCCTCGGGACTACTCTACGAGCAGTACTTC. This translates into CASQSSGLLYEQYF.

This clonotype was recorded a few times. The CDR3 region has the DNA TGTGCCAGCAGCTTATCTCTCTCATCTCGGGCCTACGAGCAGTACTTC. Amino acid sequence: CASSLSLSSRAYEQYF. The chain couples TRBV7-9 to TRBJ2-7; D remains ambiguous. This CDR3 is 16 amino acids long. The germline V and J ends were trimmed by 2 bases and 2 bases, with 16 bases remaining between them. The germline CDR1 and CDR2 sequences are SEHNR and FQNEAQ (reference sequence).

This clonotype was seen more than once but under ten times. The V gene is TRBV20-1, the J gene TRBJ2-3, with D perhaps TRBD2 (5 bases). Germline assignment: CDR1 DFQATT and CDR2 SNEGSKA (reference sequence). Deletions cut 7 bases from V and 8 bases from J, with 19 bases between. The CDR3 sequence is 13 residues long. This CDR3 reads CSVPGRGKGTQYF. The CDR3 DNA is TGCAGTGTCCCGGGCCGGGGAAAAGGTACGCAGTATTTT.

In this sample, this clonotype turned up a few times. The chain recombines TRBV20-1 with TRBJ2-2, with unresolved D. CDR3 size: 12 residues. Germline CDR1 is DFQATT and CDR2 is SNEGSKA (reference sequence). V lost 0 bases and J 6 bases, leaving 5 bases between the germline ends. CDR3 amino acids: CSARDGPGELFF. The CDR3 DNA reads TGCAGTGCTAGAGATGGGCCCGGGGAGCTGTTTTTT.

Many counts were recorded for this clonotype. The chain employs TRBV5-1 and TRBJ2-1; D may be TRBD2 (6 bases). Germline V gives CDR1 SGHRS, CDR2 YFSETQ. Trimming shortened V by 0 bases and J by 14 bases, and 12 bases separated the two germline ends. This CDR3 is built from 12 residues. CDR3: CASSLAGTEKFF. As DNA, the CDR3 is TGCGCCAGCAGCTTGGCCGGGACTGAAAAGTTCTTC.

The sample holds a few counts of this clonotype. V usage is TRBV12-3 or TRBV12-4 and J usage is TRBJ2-3; D tentatively reads TRBD1 or TRBD2 (5 bases each). This CDR3 spans 13 amino acids. V was pared by 4 bases and J by 6 bases, with 11 bases between. Here the CDR3 DNA reads TGTGCCAGCAGTTGGACACTAGGTGATACGCAGTATTTT. It encodes CASSWTLGDTQYF.

This clonotype has just a few counts. The chain joins TRBV5-1 to TRBJ2-7; D is undetermined. The CDR3 spans 14 residues. Trimming shortened V by 5 bases and J by 0 bases, and 12 bases separated the two germline ends. The germline gives CDR1 SGHRS, CDR2 YFSETQ. DNA of the CDR3: TGCGCCAGCAGTGGCCCGAGAGGCTCCTACGAGCAGTACTTC. Encoded protein: CASSGPRGSYEQYF. Together with reference TRBV5-1 and TRBJ2-7, the CDR3 gives the full variable domain: KAGVTQTPRYLIKTRGQQVTLSCSPISGHRSVSWYQQTPGQGLQFLFEYFSETQRNKGNFPGRFSGRQFSNSRSEMNVSTLELGDSALYLCASSGPRGSYEQYFGPGTRLTVT.

A few counts support this clonotype. The chain joins TRBV12-3 or TRBV12-4 to TRBJ2-2; D is unresolved. With 3 bases removed from V and 6 bases from J, the gap between germline ends came to 11 bases. The length of the CDR3 is 14 residues. CDR3 protein: CASSFSRKAGELFF. The CDR3 bases are TGTGCCAGCAGTTTCTCTCGGAAGGCCGGGGAGCTGTTTTTT.

J is TRBJ1-2 and V is TRBV7-6; D call uncertain. Trimming stripped 5 bases from V and 0 bases from J, with 13 bases between. Germline V gives CDR1 SGHVS, CDR2 FNYEAQ. This CDR3 is built from 15 residues. The CDR3 DNA reads as TGTGCCAGCAGCCCTATAGACATAGCTAACTATGGCTACACCTTC. It is translated as CASSPIDIANYGYTF.

The V and J genes are TRBV29-1 and TRBJ2-1; D not resolved. V dropped 6 bases and J dropped 3 bases, with 21 bases sitting between them. There are 16 residues in the CDR3. The germline V gene encodes CDR1 SQVTM and CDR2 ANQGSEA. The CDR3 protein is CSVARGTTQDYNEQFF. In DNA, the CDR3 is TGCAGCGTGGCACGCGGAACTACCCAGGACTACAATGAGCAGTTCTTC.

The chain combines TRBV30 with TRBJ1-6; 9 bases are shared with TRBD1. Germline lookup yields CDR1 GTSNPN and CDR2 SVGIG (reference sequence). The CDR3 has 15 amino acids. V was pared by 3 bases and J by 7 bases, with 7 bases of the junction left unmatched. The CDR3 bases are TGTGCCTGGAGCGCCCTCGGACAGGGGAATTCACCCCTCCACTTT. Translation gives CAWSALGQGNSPLHF.

The chain carries TRBV12-3 or TRBV12-4 and TRBJ2-7, with no clear D. V lost 0 bases, J lost 3 bases, and 18 bases lay in between. The CDR3 sequence is 17 residues long. The CDR3 nucleotides read TGTGCCAGCAGTTTAGCGAGGCACACAACGCTATACTACGAGCAGTACTTC. As protein: CASSLARHTTLYYEQYF.

This clonotype was found a few times. This sequence joins TRBV13 and TRBJ1-2; 7 bases are shared with TRBD1. CDR3 length: 14 residues. Germline-derived CDR1 and CDR2 are PRHDT and FYEKMQ (reference sequence). The V and J ends lost 5 bases and 5 bases, in that order; junction bases with no gene match: 8. CDR3 nucleotide sequence: TGTGCCAGCAGCCTAAGGGACAGATATTATGGCTACACCTTC. Its protein product is CASSLRDRYYGYTF.

CDR3 residues: CASSQQLSGGPGEQYF. The CDR3 nucleotides are TGTGCCAGCAGCCAACAATTATCGGGGGGGCCCGGGGAGCAGTACTTC. This chain links TRBV4-2 with TRBJ2-7; 8 bases match TRBD2. The CDR3 covers 16 residues. Trimming cost V 2 bases and J 7 bases; bases outside gene matches: 13. CDR1 and CDR2 (germline): LGHNA, YNFKEQ.

The chain combines TRBV28 with TRBJ2-1, with TRBD2 matching 10 bases. Per the germline V gene, CDR1 is MDHEN and CDR2 is SYDVKM. Trimming took 7 bases from V and 11 from J; bases not matched to a gene: 14. CDR3 length: 15 residues. The CDR3 loop is CASTRLAGRVHKQFF. CDR3 bases: TGTGCCAGCACACGACTAGCGGGCCGTGTCCACAAGCAGTTCTTC.

This clonotype was counted between two and nine times. V and J are TRBV7-9 and TRBJ2-3; D is ambiguous. Germline CDR1 reads SEHNR; CDR2 reads FQNEAQ (reference sequence). V gave up 2 bases and J gave up 3 bases, with 12 bases separating them. The CDR3 length is 15 residues. CDR3 amino acids: CASSLNVGSTDTQYF. For the CDR3, the DNA is TGTGCCAGCAGCTTAAATGTAGGCTCGACAGATACGCAGTATTTT.

V gene TRBV12-3 or TRBV12-4 combines with J gene TRBJ2-2, with D uncertain. The V gene lost 2 bases and the J gene lost 5 bases, with 12 bases spanning the gap. The CDR3 is 15 amino acids. The CDR3 is CASSLSPSLTGELFF. The CDR3 region has the DNA TGTGCCAGCAGTTTATCCCCCAGCCTTACCGGGGAGCTGTTTTTT.

This rearrangement joins TRBV29-1 to TRBJ2-7, with a possible D match to TRBD2 (5 bases). Per germline, CDR1 SQVTM and CDR2 ANQGSEA. Trimming removed 4 bases at V and 2 bases at J, with 12 bases between. The CDR3 is made up of 13 amino acids. CDR3 coding DNA: TGCAGCGTTGGAGCGACTACCCCCTACGAGCAGTACTTC. It specifies CSVGATTPYEQYF.

The chain employs TRBV5-4 and TRBJ2-3; TRBD2 is a possible D gene (6 bases). The V gene lost 1 base and the J gene lost 6 bases, with 15 bases spanning the gap. CDR3 size: 15 residues. Germline CDR1 is SGHNT and CDR2 is YYREEE (reference sequence). The DNA of the CDR3 is TGTGCCAGCAGCTTGCAAGGGACTCGTGAGGATACGCAGTATTTT. Encoded protein: CASSLQGTREDTQYF.

This chain connects TRBV7-2 to TRBJ1-5; possible D gene TRBD1, 5 bases. CDR1 is SGHTA, CDR2 FQGNSA, per germline. V was clipped by 4 bases and J by 1 base, with 8 bases between them. The CDR3 is 14 residues long. CDR3 coding DNA: TGTGCCAGCAGCTCGGGGGTGAGCAATCAGCCCCAGCATTTT. Its protein is CASSSGVSNQPQHF. The entire variable domain, with the rest obtained from reference TRBV7-2 and TRBJ1-5, is as follows: GAGVSQSPSNKVTEKGKDVELRCDPISGHTALYWYRQSLGQGLEFLIYFQGNSAPDKSGLPSDRFSAERTGGSVSTLTIQRTQQEDSAVYLCASSSGVSNQPQHFGDGTRLSIL.

The genes are TRBV7-6 and TRBJ2-1, with D possibly being TRBD1 (6 bases). Between the trimmed V and J ends, which lost 5 bases and 4 bases, there was a span of 18 bases. The CDR3 has 16 amino acids. The germline V gene has CDR1 SGHVS and CDR2 FNYEAQ. In DNA, the CDR3 is TGTGCCAGCAGCGTGGGGGCAGGGACGTCTTACAATGAGCAGTTCTTC. Its translation: CASSVGAGTSYNEQFF.

At least ten counts were recorded for this clonotype. In nucleotides, the CDR3 is TGTGCCAGCAGCTTGACAGGGTCTAGCACAGATACGCAGTATTTT. This codes for CASSLTGSSTDTQYF. This chain connects TRBV11-2 to TRBJ2-3; 7 positions agree with TRBD1. The V and J ends lost 3 bases and 0 bases, in that order; junction bases with no gene match: 3. Germline CDR1 reads SGHAT; CDR2 reads FQNNGV. The CDR3 is 15 residues long.

This clonotype was counted between two and nine times. The chain is built from TRBV6-2 or TRBV6-3 and TRBJ2-3; 7 bases match TRBD2. The germline V gene has CDR1 MNHEY and CDR2 SVGEGT. CDR3 length: 16 amino acids. V lost 0 bases to trimming and J lost 1 base; unmatched junction nucleotides: 4. CDR3 region: CASSYSSGGGTDTQYF. The CDR3 DNA sequence: TGTGCCAGCAGTTACTCTTCGGGGGGAGGCACAGATACGCAGTATTTT.

In this sample, this clonotype turned up a few times. The chain carries TRBV30 and TRBJ2-1; a weak D match, TRBD2 (5 bases). This CDR3 is built from 12 residues. V was shortened by 0 bases and J by 9 bases, with 9 bases between the two germline ends. Germline CDR1 and CDR2: GTSNPN and SVGIG (reference sequence). CDR3: CAWSVDYGEQFF. CDR3 sequence (DNA): TGTGCCTGGAGTGTAGACTATGGTGAGCAGTTCTTC.